Below are 29 T cell receptor beta chains sequenced from a single sample in a study of shared clonotypes between healthy human individuals. Produced via immunoSEQ multiplex PCR; TCRdb's table is partial and in-frame only. This table has under 650,000 clones, roughly 95% appearing once. Source material: naive CD4+ T cells sorted from blood. The subset: CD45RA+ positively selected. Every receptor here comes from a woman aged 30 to 39 in good health.

The chain combines TRBV6-5 with TRBJ2-1, with 10 bases fitting TRBD2. The CDR3 length is 14 residues. V shed 5 bases and J 5 bases; nucleotides not matched to a gene: 3. Germline loops: CDR1 MNHEY, CDR2 SVGAGI. This CDR3 is CASSRLAGDNEQFF. CDR3 sequence (DNA): TGTGCCAGCAGTAGACTAGCGGGCGACAATGAGCAGTTCTTC.

The CDR3 DNA reads TGTGCCAGCAGCCCTGCCCCACTTGGCGGGAATCGGTACAATGAGCAGTTCTTC. Translation gives CASSPAPLGGNRYNEQFF. The chain joins TRBV7-2 to TRBJ2-1; weak D call: TRBD2 (6 bases). V lost 5 bases and J 4 bases, leaving 24 bases between the germline ends. The CDR3 has 18 residues. The V gene's germline CDR1 is SGHTA and CDR2 FQGNSA.

This clone is a singleton in its sample. The V gene is TRBV7-3, the J gene TRBJ1-1, with D tentatively TRBD1 (6 bases). CDR3 length: 16 amino acids. Germline-derived CDR1 and CDR2 are SGHTA and FQGTGA. The ends were cut back, 5 bases at V and 1 base at J, with 17 bases in the middle. As DNA, the CDR3 is TGTGCCAGCAGCCTAGGGGGAGCTTGGAAGAACACTGAAGCTTTCTTT. Its protein product is CASSLGGAWKNTEAFF.

The chain uses TRBV10-3 and TRBJ1-3; D is perhaps TRBD1 (5 bases). V gave up 4 bases and J gave up 4 bases, with 14 bases separating them. This CDR3 region has 15 residues. The germline V gene encodes CDR1 ENHRY and CDR2 SYGVKD. The CDR3 here is CAISVGKGAGNTIYF. The CDR3 bases are TGTGCCATCAGTGTCGGAAAAGGGGCCGGAAACACCATATATTTT.

The chain is built from TRBV2 and TRBJ2-1; either TRBD1 or TRBD2 may supply D (5 bases each). V was pared by 5 bases and J by 8 bases, with 16 bases between. From germline, CDR1 is SNHLY and CDR2 FYNNEI. The CDR3 covers 14 residues. The CDR3 spells CASSPGAPWDEQFF. CDR3 DNA: TGTGCCAGCAGTCCCGGGGCGCCTTGGGATGAGCAGTTCTTC. Looking up the rest from reference TRBV2 and TRBJ2-1 gives the full variable domain: EPEVTQTPSHQVTQMGQEVILRCVPISNHLYFYWYRQILGQKVEFLVSFYNNEISEKSEIFDDQFSVERPDGSNFTLKIRSTKLEDSAMYFCASSPGAPWDEQFFGPGTRLTVL.

The rearrangement joins TRBV2 to TRBJ1-4, with D perhaps TRBD1 (6 bases). Trimming removed 3 bases from V and 7 bases from J, with 15 bases in between. The germline gives CDR1 SNHLY, CDR2 FYNNEI. This CDR3 has 15 residues. The chain's CDR3 is CASSESRDITEKLFF. In DNA form, the CDR3 reads TGTGCCAGCAGTGAGTCAAGGGACATTACTGAAAAACTGTTTTTT.

This clone has only one observation. This chain connects TRBV29-1 to TRBJ1-1, with D uncertain. The CDR3 has 14 residues. Trimming shortened V by 2 bases and J by 1 base, and 11 bases separated the two germline ends. CDR1 SQVTM and CDR2 ANQGSEA come from the germline V gene. This CDR3 reads CSVEKGVANTEAFF. The CDR3 DNA is TGCAGCGTTGAAAAGGGTGTCGCGAACACTGAAGCTTTCTTT.

This chain connects TRBV5-1 to TRBJ2-7, with D perhaps matching TRBD2 (5 bases). This CDR3 contains 13 residues. Trimming pared 0 bases from V and 6 bases from J, leaving 10 bases between. Germline V gene lookup returns CDR1 SGHRS and CDR2 YFSETQ. The CDR3 spells CASSLEIRGEQYF. The CDR3 DNA follows: TGCGCCAGCAGCTTGGAAATCCGGGGCGAGCAGTACTTC. Supplemented by reference TRBV5-1 and TRBJ2-7, the full variable domain reads KAGVTQTPRYLIKTRGQQVTLSCSPISGHRSVSWYQQTPGQGLQFLFEYFSETQRNKGNFPGRFSGRQFSNSRSEMNVSTLELGDSALYLCASSLEIRGEQYFGPGTRLTVT.

V is TRBV5-6 and J is TRBJ2-5; 8 nucleotides match TRBD2. CDR3 length: 15 residues. V was pared by 6 bases and J by 5 bases, with 12 bases of the junction left unmatched. CDR1 SGHDT and CDR2 YYEEEE come from the germline V gene. This CDR3 is CASNAVTSGEETQYF. The CDR3 nucleotides read TGTGCCAGCAACGCCGTCACTAGCGGTGAGGAGACCCAGTACTTC. Looking up the rest from reference TRBV5-6 and TRBJ2-5 gives the full variable domain: DAGVTQSPTHLIKTRGQQVTLRCSPKSGHDTVSWYQQALGQGPQFIFQYYEEEERQRGNFPDRFSGHQFPNYSSELNVNALLLGDSALYLCASNAVTSGEETQYFGPGTRLLVL.

This clone was observed once. The gene calls are TRBV6-1 and TRBJ2-7, with D hard to call. Germline V gene lookup returns CDR1 MNHNS and CDR2 SASEGT. The CDR3 loop spans 14 amino acids. V lost 3 bases to trimming and J lost 0 bases, with 9 bases between them. This CDR3 is CASSEVWSSYEQYF. The CDR3 nucleotides are TGTGCCAGCAGTGAGGTTTGGAGCTCCTACGAGCAGTACTTC.

This sequence joins TRBV9 and TRBJ1-5; TRBD1 agrees at 8 bases. V was clipped by 3 bases and J by 6 bases; unmatched bases: 5. This CDR3 is built from 14 residues. Germline CDR1 reads SGDLS; CDR2 reads YYNGEE. CDR3 DNA sequence: TGTGCCAGCAGCGAAACAGGGGGTCTTCAGCCCCAGCATTTT. Translated, it gives CASSETGGLQPQHF.

V is TRBV28 and J is TRBJ2-7; perhaps TRBD1 as D (6 bases). Per the germline V gene, CDR1 is MDHEN and CDR2 is SYDVKM. The germline V and J ends were trimmed by 5 bases and 0 bases, with 14 bases remaining between them. The CDR3 runs to 15 residues. The CDR3 spells CASSPWTASSYEQYF. The CDR3 nucleotides read TGTGCCAGCAGTCCCTGGACAGCGAGCTCCTACGAGCAGTACTTC.

CDR3 DNA sequence: TGCGCCAGCAGCTCGGGGACAGGGCCGTCAACTAATGAAAAACTGTTTTTT. This translates into CASSSGTGPSTNEKLFF. The genes are TRBV5-1 and TRBJ1-4, with 9 bases fitting TRBD1. CDR3 size: 17 residues. Germline V gene sequence: CDR1 SGHRS, CDR2 YFSETQ. The junction had 6 bases not matched to a gene; V was cut back by 3 bases and J by 0 bases.

For the CDR3, the DNA is TGCGCCAGCAGCCGGCAGTTTGAGAACACTGAAGCTTTCTTT. The encoded protein is CASSRQFENTEAFF. The chain links TRBV5-1 to TRBJ1-1, with D hard to call. Germline loops: CDR1 SGHRS, CDR2 YFSETQ. This CDR3 region has 14 residues. The V end lost 4 bases, the J end lost 1 base, and 11 bases lay between the germline ends.

The chain combines TRBV6-1 with TRBJ1-3, with no clear D. V gave up 2 bases and J gave up 6 bases, with 14 bases separating them. CDR1 and CDR2 (germline): MNHNS, SASEGT. This CDR3 region has 15 residues. The CDR3 DNA reads as TGTGCCAGCAGTGAATTTGCACTAATCTCAAACACCATATATTTT. As protein: CASSEFALISNTIYF.

The rearrangement links TRBV7-9 to TRBJ1-1; D is uncertain. V was pared by 7 bases and J by 0 bases, with 12 bases between. This CDR3 has 14 amino acids. CDR1 is SEHNR, CDR2 FQNEAQ, per germline (reference sequence). The CDR3 is CASTLGEMNTEAFF. The CDR3 coding sequence is TGTGCCAGCACGCTAGGTGAAATGAACACTGAAGCTTTCTTT.

The J gene is TRBJ2-5, the V gene TRBV28; tentatively, D is TRBD2 (5 bases). The end of the DNA aligns better with TRBJ2-7, so the J call may be wrong. Germline lookup yields CDR1 MDHEN and CDR2 SYDVKM. CDR3 length: 14 amino acids. This CDR3 is CASSLPGNPYEQYF. DNA for the CDR3: TGTGCCAGCAGTTTACCCGGGAACCCCTACGAGCAGTACTTC.

The chain recombines TRBV11-2 with TRBJ2-5; 8 bases fit TRBD1. Germline trimming cut 5 bases from V and 0 bases from J; bases unmatched to any gene: 8. Germline V CDR1 and CDR2: SGHAT, FQNNGV. The CDR3 sequence is 16 residues long. CDR3 protein: CASSPRTGPHQETQYF. CDR3 bases: TGTGCCAGCAGCCCTCGGACAGGGCCCCACCAAGAGACCCAGTACTTC. The variable domain in full, with the rest retrieved from reference TRBV11-2 and TRBJ2-5, is EAGVAQSPRYKIIEKRQSVAFWCNPISGHATLYWYQQILGQGPKLLIQFQNNGVVDDSQLPKDRFSAERLKGVDSTLKIQPAKLEDSAVYLCASSPRTGPHQETQYFGPGTRLLVL.

V and J are TRBV7-2 and TRBJ2-3, with TRBD1 identical over 8 bases. Germline CDR1 and CDR2: SGHTA and FQGNSA. The CDR3 spans 15 residues. The junction had 6 bases not matched to a gene; V was cut back by 5 bases and J by 2 bases. The CDR3 is CASSRGQGDTDTQYF. CDR3 DNA: TGTGCCAGCAGCCGAGGACAGGGAGACACAGATACGCAGTATTTT.

In the case of this clone: Other DNA sequences of this sample code for an identical CDR3. The gene calls are TRBV30 and TRBJ1-5; D remains unclear. Germline V gene sequence: CDR1 GTSNPN, CDR2 SVGIG (reference sequence). The CDR3 totals 13 residues. With 0 bases removed from V and 2 bases from J, the gap between germline ends came to 5 bases. The CDR3 coding sequence is TGTGCCTGGAGTGTCCGGGGCAATCAGCCCCAGCATTTT. This encodes CAWSVRGNQPQHF.

The chain has TRBV4-2 and TRBJ1-2, with D perhaps TRBD1 (5 bases). Per the germline V gene, CDR1 is LGHNA and CDR2 is YNFKEQ. Trimming took 5 bases from V and 8 from J, leaving 18 bases between them. There are 14 residues in the CDR3. The CDR3 loop is CASSGGGLIVGYTF. The CDR3 DNA reads as TGTGCCAGCAGCGGGGGAGGGCTCATAGTAGGCTACACCTTC.

The rearrangement links TRBV18 to TRBJ1-2; a weak D match, TRBD1 (5 bases). Germline V gene lookup returns CDR1 KGHSH and CDR2 LQKENI. The CDR3 contains 14 residues. V shed 5 bases and J shed 5 bases, with 15 bases lying between them. As DNA, the CDR3 is TGTGCCAGCTCAGCTTCAGGGTTGGGATATGGCTACACCTTC. This encodes CASSASGLGYGYTF.

Only one count was recorded for this clone. The CDR3 sequence: CASSGQGSLTDTIYF. CDR3 DNA: TGTGCCAGCAGCGGACAGGGGTCTTTAACAGACACCATATATTTT. V usage is TRBV2 and J usage is TRBJ1-3; 9 nucleotides match TRBD1. J was trimmed by 8 bases and V by 6 bases; bases with no gene match: 11. Germline V gene lookup returns CDR1 SNHLY and CDR2 FYNNEI. The CDR3 spans 15 residues.

The table lists this clone with a few counts. Other DNA sequences in this specimen translate into the identical CDR3. The CDR3 protein is CASSLYTGELFF. The CDR3 DNA sequence: TGCGCCAGCAGCTTGTATACCGGGGAGCTGTTTTTT. The chain has TRBV5-1 and TRBJ2-2; no definite D call. The ends were cut back, 1 base at V and 5 bases at J, with 3 bases in the middle. The CDR3 consists of 12 residues. CDR1 and CDR2 from the germline V gene are SGHRS and YFSETQ.

J is TRBJ2-5 and V is TRBV18; 8 bases are shared with TRBD1. The trim removed 4 bases at V and 5 bases at J, leaving 3 bases unmatched. The germline CDR1 and CDR2 sequences are KGHSH and LQKENI. CDR3 size: 13 residues. CDR3 nucleotide sequence: TGTGCCAGCTCACGGACAGGGTTGGAGACCCAGTACTTC. It encodes CASSRTGLETQYF.

The chain couples TRBV7-2 to TRBJ2-3; weak D call: TRBD1 (6 bases). Germline V lookup: CDR1 SGHTA, CDR2 FQGNSA. The CDR3 runs to 16 residues. V dropped 4 bases and J dropped 6 bases, with 20 bases sitting between them. CDR3 DNA: TGTGCCAGCAGCTCTAGGATGTCCAGGGGATTCGATACGCAGTATTTT. Its protein product is CASSSRMSRGFDTQYF.

The CDR3 loop reads CASSQLTGSPYEQYF. CDR3 nucleotides: TGTGCCAGCAGCCAACTCACAGGGAGTCCCTACGAGCAGTACTTC. The chain has TRBV14 and TRBJ2-7, with a tentative D call TRBD1 (6 bases). CDR1 and CDR2 from the germline V gene are SGHDN and FVKESK. V gave up 2 bases and J gave up 2 bases, with 13 bases separating them. The CDR3 is made up of 15 amino acids.

The gene calls are TRBV9 and TRBJ1-2, with D unresolved. Between the trimmed V and J ends, which lost 3 bases and 8 bases, there was a span of 5 bases. The V gene's germline CDR1 is SGDLS and CDR2 YYNGEE. This CDR3 has 10 residues. CDR3 sequence: CASSGPGYTF. The CDR3 DNA sequence: TGTGCCAGCAGCGGCCCGGGCTACACCTTC. The full variable domain, in which reference TRBV9 and TRBJ1-2 provide the parts outside the CDR3, is DSGVTQTPKHLITATGQRVTLRCSPRSGDLSVYWYQQSLDQGLQFLIQYYNGEERAKGNILERFSAQQFPDLHSELNLSSLELGDSALYFCASSGPGYTFGSGTRLTVV.

The chain combines TRBV5-1 with TRBJ1-1; tentatively, D is TRBD1 (5 bases). The CDR3 has 16 amino acids. Looked up from germline, CDR1 is SGHRS and CDR2 is YFSETQ. The V end lost 0 bases, the J end lost 4 bases, and 16 bases lay between the germline ends. This chain's CDR3 is CASSLVWDGGSTEAFF. CDR3 DNA: TGCGCCAGCAGCTTGGTATGGGACGGGGGGAGCACTGAAGCTTTCTTT.